The 9 T cell receptor beta chains given below trace back to one sample, sequenced in a study of monozygotic twins with inflammatory bowel disease. Following a re-call of the 5' RACE reads, TCRdb has one entry per CDR3 protein and lacks DNA. Here the sample table reports over 110,000 distinct CDR3 sequences. Material: blood. Receptor source: a human donor with ulcerative colitis or Crohn's disease, or a healthy co-twin of an affected twin (not recorded which).

The V gene is TRBV7-8, the J gene TRBJ1-2; the TCRdb D gene call, TRBD1, has no DNA to confirm it. Germline V gene lookup returns CDR1 SGHVS and CDR2 FQNEAQ. This CDR3 comprises 12 residues. CDR3 sequence: CASSLRRTAPIF.

V and J are TRBV7-6 and TRBJ1-5. The CDR3 spans 13 residues. In germline, CDR1 is SGHVS, CDR2 FNYEAQ. CDR3 residues: CASSFGRDQPQHF. The full variable domain, its missing parts supplied by reference TRBV7-6 and TRBJ1-5, is GAGVSQSPRYKVTKRGQDVALRCDPISGHVSLYWYRQALGQGPEFLTYFNYEAQQDKSGLPNDRFSAERPEGSISTLTIQRTEQRDSAMYRCASSFGRDQPQHFGDGTRLSIL.

The chain uses TRBV7-2 and TRBJ1-2. This CDR3 contains 13 residues. Germline assignment: CDR1 SGHTA and CDR2 FQGNSA. The CDR3 loop reads CASSLGVFYGYTF. The variable domain in full, completed from reference TRBV7-2 and TRBJ1-2, reads GAGVSQSPSNKVTEKGKDVELRCDPISGHTALYWYRQSLGQGLEFLIYFQGNSAPDKSGLPSDRFSAERTGGSVSTLTIQRTQQEDSAVYLCASSLGVFYGYTFGSGTRLTVV.

J is TRBJ2-5 and V is TRBV20-1. CDR3 length: 11 amino acids. The germline V gene has CDR1 DFQATT and CDR2 SNEGSKA (reference sequence). The CDR3 reads CSAFDLETQYF.

The chain recombines TRBV7-3 with TRBJ2-3; absent DNA, TCRdb's TRBD2 call cannot be checked. The CDR3 spans 14 residues. Germline V lookup: CDR1 SGHTA, CDR2 FQGTGA. The CDR3 spells CASSLGALTDTQYF.

The chain is built from TRBV4-2 and TRBJ2-7; the D gene TCRdb calls, TRBD1, cannot be checked with no DNA. The germline gives CDR1 LGHNA, CDR2 YNFKEQ. The CDR3 totals 15 residues. CDR3 loop: CASSQEVGGTYEQYF.

The CDR3 here is CASRQWTGVYEQYF. The chain employs TRBV6-2 or TRBV6-3 and TRBJ2-7; as DNA is missing, the TRBD1 call by TCRdb cannot be tested. Germline V gene sequence: CDR1 MNHEY, CDR2 SVGEGT. The CDR3 has 14 residues.

The chain recombines TRBV5-1 with TRBJ2-5; the D gene TCRdb calls, TRBD1, cannot be checked with no DNA. The CDR3 covers 16 residues. CDR1 is SGHRS, CDR2 YFSETQ, per germline. The chain's CDR3 is CASSPQTDRYQETQYF.

The chain recombines TRBV28 with TRBJ1-3. CDR1 is MDHEN, CDR2 SYDVKM, per germline. CDR3 length: 14 residues. The CDR3 spells CASSLRISGNTIYF.